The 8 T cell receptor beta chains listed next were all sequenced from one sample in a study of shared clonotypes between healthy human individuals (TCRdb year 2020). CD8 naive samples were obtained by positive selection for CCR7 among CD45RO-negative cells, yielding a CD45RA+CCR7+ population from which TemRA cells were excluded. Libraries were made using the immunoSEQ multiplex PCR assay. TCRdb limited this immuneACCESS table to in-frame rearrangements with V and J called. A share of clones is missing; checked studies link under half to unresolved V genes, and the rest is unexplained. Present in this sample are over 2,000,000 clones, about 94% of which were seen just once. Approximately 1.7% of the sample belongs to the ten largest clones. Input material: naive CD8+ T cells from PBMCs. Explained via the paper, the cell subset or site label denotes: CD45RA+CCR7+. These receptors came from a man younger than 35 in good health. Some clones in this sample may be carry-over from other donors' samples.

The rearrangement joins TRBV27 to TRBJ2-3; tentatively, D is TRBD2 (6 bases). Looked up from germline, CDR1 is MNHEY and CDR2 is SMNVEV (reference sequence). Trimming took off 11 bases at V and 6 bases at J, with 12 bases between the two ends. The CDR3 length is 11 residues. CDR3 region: CAAGGGDTQYF. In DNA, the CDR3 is TGTGCCGCCGGAGGAGGGGATACGCAGTATTTT.

Here the CDR3 DNA reads TGTGCCAGCAGTGAGCGGGACGCCGATCTCCCAGATACGCAGTATTTT. Its translation is CASSERDADLPDTQYF. The chain couples TRBV2 to TRBJ2-3, with D possibly TRBD2 on 6 matching bases. Trimming left V 3 bases short and J 4 bases short, with 17 bases between. Germline values: CDR1 SNHLY, CDR2 FYNNEI. The CDR3 is 16 residues long.

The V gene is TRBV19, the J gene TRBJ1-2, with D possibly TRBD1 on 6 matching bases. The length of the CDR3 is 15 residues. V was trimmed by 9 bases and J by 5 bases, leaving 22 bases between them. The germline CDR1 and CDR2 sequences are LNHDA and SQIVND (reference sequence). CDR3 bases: TGTGCCAGCTCCCCTGGGGGGGCGAGTCGGTATGGCTACACCTTC. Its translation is CASSPGGASRYGYTF.

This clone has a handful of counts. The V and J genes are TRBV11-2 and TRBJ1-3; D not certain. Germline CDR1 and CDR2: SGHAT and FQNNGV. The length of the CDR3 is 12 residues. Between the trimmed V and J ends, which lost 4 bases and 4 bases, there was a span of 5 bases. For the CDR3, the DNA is TGTGCCAGCAGCTCGACGGGAAACACCATATATTTT. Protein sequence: CASSSTGNTIYF.

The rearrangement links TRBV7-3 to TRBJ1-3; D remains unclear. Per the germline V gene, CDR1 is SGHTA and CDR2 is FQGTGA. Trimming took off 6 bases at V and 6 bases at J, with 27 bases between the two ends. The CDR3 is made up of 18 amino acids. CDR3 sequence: CASSQITRAPGPQNTIYF. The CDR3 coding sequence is TGTGCCAGCAGTCAAATTACTAGGGCACCCGGCCCCCAAAACACCATATATTTT.

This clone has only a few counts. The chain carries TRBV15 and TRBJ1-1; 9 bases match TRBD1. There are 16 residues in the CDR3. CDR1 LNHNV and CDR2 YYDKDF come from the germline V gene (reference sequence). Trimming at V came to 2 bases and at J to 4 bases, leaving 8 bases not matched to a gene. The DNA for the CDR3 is TGTGCCACCAGCAGACCACAGGGGGCAGAGCGCACTGAAGCTTTCTTT. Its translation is CATSRPQGAERTEAFF. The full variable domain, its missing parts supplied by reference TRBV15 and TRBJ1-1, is DAMVIQNPRYQVTQFGKPVTLSCSQTLNHNVMYWYQQKSSQAPKLLFHYYDKDFNNEADTPDNFQSRRPNTSFCFLDIRSPGLGDTAMYLCATSRPQGAERTEAFFGQGTRLTVV.

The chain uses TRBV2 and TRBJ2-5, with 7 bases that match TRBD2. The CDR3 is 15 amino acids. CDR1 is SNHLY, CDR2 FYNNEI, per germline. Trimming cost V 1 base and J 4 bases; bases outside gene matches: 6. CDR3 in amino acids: CASSEGGSRSETQYF. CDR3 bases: TGTGCCAGCAGTGAAGGCGGGAGCAGATCAGAGACCCAGTACTTC.

The CDR3 protein is CASSLGGRVPYNEQFF. In DNA, the CDR3 is TGTGCCAGCAGCTTAGGGGGGAGGGTCCCCTACAATGAGCAGTTCTTC. V and J are TRBV7-6 and TRBJ2-1, with 7 bases matching TRBD2. Per the germline V gene, CDR1 is SGHVS and CDR2 is FNYEAQ. This CDR3 is built from 16 residues. With V trimmed by 1 base and J by 2 bases, 5 bases remained unmatched.